This TCR beta chain was profiled in a study of cytomegalovirus exposure and HLA in healthy donors. Findings of the study overall: It was reported that the classifier diagnosed cytomegalovirus status with high specificity and sensitivity in both the original and validation cohorts. A list of 150 or so TCR beta chains associated with cytomegalovirus was given.

CDR3 length: 13 residues. The germline V and J ends were trimmed by 2 bases and 5 bases, with 7 bases remaining between them. CDR1 is LNHNV, CDR2 YYDKDF, per germline (reference sequence). A multiplex PCR was run with 60 Vbeta primers and 13 Jbeta primers. Produced via immunoSEQ multiplex PCR; TCRdb's table is partial and in-frame only. The sample table sets out 130,000 to 150,000 clones. For this clone: Its specificity is not known.

The sample was PBMCs. The source of this sequence is a male donor in good health and CMV-seronegative. V gene TRBV15 combines with J gene TRBJ1-5; D unclear. This CDR3 is CATSRPTYQPQHF. The CDR3 region has the DNA TGTGCCACCAGCAGACCTACTTATCAGCCCCAGCATTTT.